What follows is one TCR beta chain and its context. Its target is not known. The sample is drawn from a study of blood T cells in healthy people across ages. Trimming removed 1 base from V and 5 bases from J; junction bases left unmatched: 9. CDR3 size: 16 residues. The V gene's germline CDR1 is SGHTA and CDR2 FQGNSA. Findings and limits, study-wide: Investigators treated diversity estimates from one million T cells as underestimates.

A second PCR of 7 to 11 cycles used a sample-barcoded 5' primer and a J-beta primer mix. Researchers report that a template-switch adaptor with 12 random nucleotides tagged each cDNA molecule. MiXCR, applied by TCRdb to the 5' RACE reads, yields one record per CDR3 protein. The sample shows 1.5 million to 2 million distinct CDR3 sequences, almost 35% of them seen only once. The sequence derives from a woman between 25 and 40 years old in good health. The sample consisted of blood. The V and J genes are TRBV7-2 and TRBJ2-5; 8 nucleotides match TRBD2. CDR3 DNA: TGTGCCAGCAGCTTAGGAAACGGGAGGGCCAGGGAGACCCAGTACTTC. Translating it yields CASSLGNGRARETQYF.